This TCR beta chain stems from a study of response to subunit inactivated influenza vaccine. Trimming at V came to 4 bases and at J to 7 bases, leaving 14 bases not matched to a gene. Germline loops: CDR1 SGHNT, CDR2 YYREEE (reference sequence). The CDR3 is 16 residues long. TCRdb re-analysed the RT-PCR reads in MiXCR, keeping a single row per CDR3 protein. The sample lists around 570,000 distinct CDR3 sequences; roughly 12% were seen once. This sample also belongs to another study, concerning T cells expressing NK-cell markers. This second study notes: The TCR beta cDNA came from 5'RACE template switching with UMIs.

This specimen was PBMCs from blood, taken on the day of vaccination. The receptor comes from a man aged 50 to 60 who received an inactivated influenza vaccine. The chain uses TRBV5-4 and TRBJ2-1; 7 bases map to TRBD2. The CDR3 is CASSPGGAGASNEQFF. In DNA form, the CDR3 reads TGTGCCAGCAGCCCCGGTGGGGCGGGAGCGTCGAATGAGCAGTTCTTC.